The text below deals with one T cell receptor (beta chain). No antigen is known for it. Base qualities were left out, and no much larger clone turns up one base away. The sample comes from a study of cytomegalovirus exposure and HLA in healthy donors (dated by TCRdb to about 2017). Looking at the study overall: According to a later analysis, one platform produced both the 100 to 150 validation repertoires and the approximately 660 repertoires of the first cohort. To predict cytomegalovirus infection status, the study combined high-throughput TCR immunosequencing, statistical association of individual TCRs with disease status, and machine learning. The study aimed to test whether cataloging public T cell receptors could reveal signatures of past pathogen exposure. A separate validation cohort of over 95 different subjects was used in addition to the approximately 700-subject first cohort.

V is clipped by 5 bases and J by 7 bases, and the sequence between their germline boundaries is 12 bases long. The CDR3 measures 12 amino acids from cysteine to phenylalanine. This entry keeps only the CDR3 DNA: 36 bases, framed from base 1. CDR1 is given as SEHNR and CDR2 as FQNEAQ, both from the germline V gene (reference sequence). Libraries were prepared through the immunoSEQ multiplex PCR assay. The paper's data handling went like this. A statistical classification framework was built to diagnose cytomegalovirus status from the catalog of TCR beta chain sequences. Sourced from immuneACCESS, this table was stored by TCRdb with only in-frame sequences that have V and J called. A share of the clones is absent; for the studies checked, an unresolved V gene accounts for under half, and the remainder has no known explanation. Clone size and V and J calls were adopted from that table, with D and trimming inferred from the DNA. The sample table lists about 180,000 clones, around 87% of them with a count of one. Roughly 1.4% of the sample lies in the top ten.

The full study reports these points: In a later analysis, TCRs clustered in the first cohort were found to also tend to co-occur in the 130 or so validation repertoires, with 85% to 95% of cluster scores above 0. All 120 repertoires were used to score co-occurrence in the validation cohort in a later analysis, because that analysis had no HLA typing for the cohort. In vitro tests confirmed that three of the cytomegalovirus-associated TCR beta chains recognize cytomegalovirus antigens. In both the original and validation cohorts, the classifier was reported to diagnose cytomegalovirus status with high specificity and sensitivity. In the study, around 150 TCR beta chains were listed as associated with cytomegalovirus. Across donors, most TCR sequences were observed very rarely, whereas some public TCRs were present in many individuals. The authors suggested that the approach could potentially be extended to other disease states and immunological phenotypes.

The donors belonged to the validation cohort of about 130 subjects, which was separate from the roughly 670-subject first cohort. This receptor was obtained from a woman aged 30 to 39 in good health and CMV-seronegative. Input material: PBMCs. The chain is assembled from TRBV7-9 and TRBJ2-7; the D region possibly corresponds to TRBD1 (6 bases align). This receptor carries the CDR3 CASSLSGTEQYF. In nucleotide form, the sequence is TGTGCCAGCAGCCTATCCGGGACAGAGCAGTACTTC.